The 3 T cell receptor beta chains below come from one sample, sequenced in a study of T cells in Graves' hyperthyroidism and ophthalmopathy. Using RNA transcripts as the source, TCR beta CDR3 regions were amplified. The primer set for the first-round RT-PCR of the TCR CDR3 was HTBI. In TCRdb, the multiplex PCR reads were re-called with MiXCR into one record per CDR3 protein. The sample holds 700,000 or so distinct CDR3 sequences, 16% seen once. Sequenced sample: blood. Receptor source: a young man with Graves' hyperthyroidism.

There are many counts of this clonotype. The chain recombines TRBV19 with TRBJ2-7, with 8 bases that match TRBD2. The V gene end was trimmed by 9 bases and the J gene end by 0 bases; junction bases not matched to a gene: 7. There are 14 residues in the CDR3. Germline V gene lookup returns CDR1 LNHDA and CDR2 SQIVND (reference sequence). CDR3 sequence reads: CASTPGGSSYEQYF. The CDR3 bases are TGTGCCAGCACCCCGGGAGGGAGCTCCTACGAGCAGTACTTC.

CDR3 sequence: CASSLGLAGVAGELFF. The CDR3 bases are TGTGCCAGCAGTCTTGGACTAGCGGGAGTCGCCGGGGAGCTGTTTTTT. V gene TRBV6-2 or TRBV6-3 combines with J gene TRBJ2-2, with 13 nucleotides matching TRBD2. The germline V gene has CDR1 MNHEY and CDR2 SVGEGT. The CDR3 length is 16 residues. J was trimmed by 6 bases and V by 5 bases; bases with no gene match: 6.

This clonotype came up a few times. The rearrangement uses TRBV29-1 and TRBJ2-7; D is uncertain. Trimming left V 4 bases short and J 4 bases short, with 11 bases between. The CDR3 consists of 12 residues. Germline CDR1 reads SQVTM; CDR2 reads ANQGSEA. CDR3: CSVVLQNYEQYF. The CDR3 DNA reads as TGCAGCGTTGTTTTGCAGAATTACGAGCAGTACTTC.